This TCR beta chain emerged from a study of graft-versus-host responses after intestinal transplantation. Study information: Recipients obtained multivisceral, liver-intestinal, or isolated intestinal transplants.

Clones were sequenced by immunoSEQ multiplex PCR, and TCRdb holds only the in-frame ones, with some missing. Among tens of thousands of clones listed, about 90% were seen once. Graft-derived tissue was subjected to processing to liberate intraepithelial and lamina propria lymphocytes. Germline lookup yields CDR1 ENHRY and CDR2 SYGVKD. V was shortened by 6 bases and J by 5 bases, with 8 bases between the two germline ends. The CDR3 is 12 amino acids. The sequence came from a human patient who received an intestinal transplant, so some T cells may come from the graft donor. The chain carries TRBV10-3 and TRBJ2-4; D is unresolved. This material consisted of ileum tissue, taken roughly 200 days after intestinal transplant. DNA of the CDR3: TGTGCCATCAGCGGGCAGCAAAACATTCAGTACTTC. This encodes CAISGQQNIQYF.